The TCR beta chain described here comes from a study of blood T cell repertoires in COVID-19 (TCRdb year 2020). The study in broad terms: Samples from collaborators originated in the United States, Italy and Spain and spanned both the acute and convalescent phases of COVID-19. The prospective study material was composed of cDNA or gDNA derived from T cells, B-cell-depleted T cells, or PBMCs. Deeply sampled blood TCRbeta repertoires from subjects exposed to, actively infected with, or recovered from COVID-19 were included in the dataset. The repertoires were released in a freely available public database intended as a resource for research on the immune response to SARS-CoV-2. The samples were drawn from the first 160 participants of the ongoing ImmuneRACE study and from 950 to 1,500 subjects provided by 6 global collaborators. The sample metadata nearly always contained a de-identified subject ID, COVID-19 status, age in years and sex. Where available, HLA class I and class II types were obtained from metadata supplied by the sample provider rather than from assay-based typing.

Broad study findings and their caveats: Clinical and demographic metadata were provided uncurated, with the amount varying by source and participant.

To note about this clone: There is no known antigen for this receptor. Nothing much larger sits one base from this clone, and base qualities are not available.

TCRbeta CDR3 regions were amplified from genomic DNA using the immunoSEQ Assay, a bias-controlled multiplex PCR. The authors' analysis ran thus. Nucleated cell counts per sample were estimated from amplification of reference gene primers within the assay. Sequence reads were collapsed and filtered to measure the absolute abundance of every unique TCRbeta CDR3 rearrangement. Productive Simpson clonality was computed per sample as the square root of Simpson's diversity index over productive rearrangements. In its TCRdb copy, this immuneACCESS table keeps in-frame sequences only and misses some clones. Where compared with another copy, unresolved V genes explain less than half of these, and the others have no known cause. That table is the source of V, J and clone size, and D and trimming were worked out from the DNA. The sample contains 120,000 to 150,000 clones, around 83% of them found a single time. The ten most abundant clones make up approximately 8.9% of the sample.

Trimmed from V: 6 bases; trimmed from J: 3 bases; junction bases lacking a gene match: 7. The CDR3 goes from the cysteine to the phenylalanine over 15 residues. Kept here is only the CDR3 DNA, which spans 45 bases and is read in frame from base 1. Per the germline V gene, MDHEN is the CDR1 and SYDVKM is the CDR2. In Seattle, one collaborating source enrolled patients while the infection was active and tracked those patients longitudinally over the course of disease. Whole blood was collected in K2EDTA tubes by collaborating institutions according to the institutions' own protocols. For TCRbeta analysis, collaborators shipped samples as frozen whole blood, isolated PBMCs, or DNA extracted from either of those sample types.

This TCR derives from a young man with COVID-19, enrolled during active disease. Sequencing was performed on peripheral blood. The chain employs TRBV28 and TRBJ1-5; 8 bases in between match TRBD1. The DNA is TGTGCCAGCAGCTACGACAGGGGCAACAATCAGCCCCAGCATTTT. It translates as CASSYDRGNNQPQHF.